The entry that follows covers one T cell receptor (beta chain) sequence. The primer mix had 60 Vbeta and 13 Jbeta primers. Sequencing was performed with immunoSEQ multiplex PCR; in TCRdb, only in-frame clones are kept and a portion is missing. This sample has about 160,000 clones, with around 80% found just once. These data originate in a study of cytomegalovirus exposure and HLA in healthy donors. Across the whole study: Among about 179 million T cells, an earlier analysis found 90 million to 130 million unique TCR beta sequences.

Source material: PBMCs. The clonotype was recovered from a man aged 18 to 30 in good health and CMV-seropositive.

In DNA, the CDR3 is TGCGCCAGCAGCCAAGTTAACAGAATCTATGGCTACACCTTC. Its translation: CASSQVNRIYGYTF. The rearrangement links TRBV4-1 to TRBJ1-2; D unclear. V lost 1 base and J lost 4, with 10 bases in between. The length of the CDR3 is 14 residues. Germline CDR1 is MGHRA and CDR2 is YSYEKL.